Listed below are T cell receptor beta chains from one sample, sequenced in a study of shared clonotypes between healthy human individuals. Sequencing used immunoSEQ multiplex PCR; TCRdb keeps in-frame clones, though not all of them. The profile covers 2 million to 2.5 million clones, with around 93% appearing a single time and more than 1.5% taken by the ten largest. The sequencing input was naive CD8+ T cells from PBMCs. These receptor sequences come from a man in his late teens or twenties in good health. Some clones in this sample may be carry-over from other donors' samples. Both conserved end residues are part of each CDR3. A D gene is named only where the DNA matches it firmly. Clone size appears in some rows only: once, few, many, or a class for an expanded clone.

V gene	D gene	J gene	clone size	CDR3 DNA	CDR3 protein
TRBV29-1	NA	TRBJ2-7	NA	TGCAGCGTTGTCGCCTACGAGCAGTACTTC	CSVVAYEQYF
TRBV19	TRBD1	TRBJ1-2	NA	TGTGCCAGTAGTCCAGACAGGGAAGGCAACTATGGCTACACCTTC	CASSPDREGNYGYTF
TRBV6-4	TRBD2	TRBJ2-3	few	TGTGCCAGCAGTGAACGGCTAGCGGGACCCGATACGCAGTATTTT	CASSERLAGPDTQYF
TRBV7-9	NA	TRBJ2-1	NA	TGTGCCAGCAGCTTACTGGGGGACAATGAGCAGTTCTTC	CASSLLGDNEQFF
TRBV27	TRBD2	TRBJ2-7	once	TGTGCCAGCAGTGGAGGACTAGCGGGGTCCTTCTACGAGCAGTACTTC	CASSGGLAGSFYEQYF
TRBV28	NA	TRBJ1-2	NA	TGTGCCAGCACTGTAGGACCTACTAACTATGGCTACACCTTC	CASTVGPTNYGYTF
TRBV7-8	TRBD2	TRBJ2-7	NA	TGTGCCAGCAGCGTAGCTGATCCGGGACTAGCGACCTACGAGCAGTACTTC	CASSVADPGLATYEQYF
TRBV5-1	NA	TRBJ1-1	few	TGCGCCAGCAGCTTGGACCGGAACACTGAAGCTTTCTTT	CASSLDRNTEAFF
TRBV28	NA	TRBJ1-5	NA	TGTGCCAGCAGTTTAGGCGAAGGTGCAAGTCAGCCCCAGCATTTT	CASSLGEGASQPQHF
TRBV2	NA	TRBJ2-4	NA	TGTGCCAGCAGTGGGGACAATTTTACTCAGTACTTC	CASSGDNFTQYF
TRBV5-6	NA	TRBJ1-1	NA	TGTGCCAGCAGCTTGGTGCCAGATAACACTGAAGCTTTCTTT	CASSLVPDNTEAFF
TRBV5-6	NA	TRBJ2-1	NA	TGTGCCAGCAGCTTTTCCTCGGTTTCCGATGAGCAGTTCTTC	CASSFSSVSDEQFF
TRBV27	NA	TRBJ2-1	NA	TGTGCCAGCAGCTCCCAAGGAGCAGCTGGGGGCCCTGAGCAGTTCTTC	CASSSQGAAGGPEQFF
TRBV27	NA	TRBJ2-2	NA	TGTGCCAGCAGGACAGGCGTCCCCGGGGAGCTGTTTTTT	CASRTGVPGELFF
TRBV20-1	NA	TRBJ1-2	NA	TGCAGTGCTCCTGGGGGCTACACCTTC	CSAPGGYTF
TRBV29-1	NA	TRBJ2-7	few	TGCAGCGTTGGTGTTCTGTACGAGCAGTACTTC	CSVGVLYEQYF
TRBV11-2	TRBD2	TRBJ2-1	NA	TGTGCCAGCAGCTTATTAGCGGGGATCAATGAGCAGTTCTTC	CASSLLAGINEQFF
TRBV4-2	NA	TRBJ2-3	NA	TGTGCCAGCAGCCAAGAGTACCCAAGACTTTTCACAGATACGCAGTATTTT	CASSQEYPRLFTDTQYF
TRBV4-1	NA	TRBJ1-2	NA	TGCGCCAGCAGCCAGGAAAGACGCCATTCTAACTATGGCTACACCTTC	CASSQERRHSNYGYTF
TRBV28	NA	TRBJ2-7	NA	TGTGCCAGCAGTTTATCCAAGGGACCCGAAGAGCAGTACTTC	CASSLSKGPEEQYF
TRBV4-1	TRBD2	TRBJ2-7	NA	TGCGCCACCCGGCAGGGACTAGCGGGAGCCTACGAGCAGTACTTC	CATRQGLAGAYEQYF
TRBV10-1	NA	TRBJ2-5	NA	TGCGCCAGCAGTGAATGCTTAAAGGGTGGCGAGACCCAGTACTTC	CASSECLKGGETQYF